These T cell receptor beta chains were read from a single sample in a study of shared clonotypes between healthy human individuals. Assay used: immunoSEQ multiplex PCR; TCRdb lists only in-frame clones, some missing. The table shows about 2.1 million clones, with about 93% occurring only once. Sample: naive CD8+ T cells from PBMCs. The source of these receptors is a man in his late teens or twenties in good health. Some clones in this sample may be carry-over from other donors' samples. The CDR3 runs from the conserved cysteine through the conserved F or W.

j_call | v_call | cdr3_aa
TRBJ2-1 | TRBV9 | CASSYRTSGRRGPYNEQFF
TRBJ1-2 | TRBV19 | CAGYRGSYGYTF
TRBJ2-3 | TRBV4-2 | CASSHSTGTDTQYF
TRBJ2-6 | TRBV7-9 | CASSNIRTSPGANVLTF
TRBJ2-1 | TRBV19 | CASSINPNEQFF
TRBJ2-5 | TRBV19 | CASMGQPGETQYF
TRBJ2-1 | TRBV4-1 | CASRLLAGPSSYNEQFF
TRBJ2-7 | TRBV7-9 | CASSLASPGSGRYEQYF
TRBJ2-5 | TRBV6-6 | CATQGTLYQETQYF
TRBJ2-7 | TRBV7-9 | CASSAAGGPSYEQYF
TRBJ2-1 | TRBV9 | CASSVGRYNEQFF
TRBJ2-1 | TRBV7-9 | CASSLGVVPQFF
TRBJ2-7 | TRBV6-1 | CASSESPRGIYEQYF
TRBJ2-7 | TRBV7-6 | CASSRTSGRVEQYF
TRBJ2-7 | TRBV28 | CASSLGGREKAYEQYF
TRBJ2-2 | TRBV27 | CASQEGTGELFF
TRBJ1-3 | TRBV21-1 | CASSKVKGPGNTIYF